Sequencing of this T cell receptor beta chain was carried out in a study of blood T cell repertoires in COVID-19. This clone was seen only a few times. Data came from immunoSEQ multiplex PCR; TCRdb stores just in-frame clones and leaves some out. The profile covers a few hundred thousand clones, with 65% to 85% appearing a single time and more than 3% taken by the ten largest. The recovered donors of Cohort 3 showed two negative PCRs, clearance, or symptom resolution. The sample consisted of PBMCs or T cells enriched from blood (not recorded which). The source of this sequence is a woman aged 55-70 years who had recovered from COVID-19.

CDR3 sequence reads: CASSLGQGVAQYF. The CDR3 nucleotides read TGTGCCAGCAGCCTGGGGCAGGGGGTGGCCCAGTACTTC. The chain uses TRBV14 and TRBJ2-5, with 7 bases that match TRBD1. The CDR3 sequence is 13 residues long. The junction had 8 bases not matched to a gene; V was cut back by 4 bases and J by 9 bases. The germline V gene encodes CDR1 SGHDN and CDR2 FVKESK.